This T cell receptor beta chain emerged from a study of response to subunit inactivated influenza vaccine. CDR1 is DFQATT and CDR2 is SNEGSKA in the germline V gene (reference sequence). The CDR3 length is 15 residues. Trimming cost V 3 bases and J 5 bases; bases outside gene matches: 9. TCRdb analysed the RT-PCR reads with MiXCR anew, one entry per CDR3 protein. The sample holds under 950,000 distinct CDR3 sequences, less than 25% seen once. Study-wide results and limits: Authors proposed each seasonal influenza vaccination draws in few new T cells.

As for this clonotype: No antigen is known for it.

The chain recombines TRBV20-1 with TRBJ1-5, with TRBD1 matching over 8 bases. This specimen was PBMCs from blood, taken around 5 days after vaccination. The origin of this receptor is a man between 50 and 59 years old who received an inactivated influenza vaccine. The CDR3 DNA follows: TGCAGTGCTAGGGGGGGAGGGACAGGTTATCAGCCCCAGCATTTT. Protein sequence: CSARGGGTGYQPQHF.